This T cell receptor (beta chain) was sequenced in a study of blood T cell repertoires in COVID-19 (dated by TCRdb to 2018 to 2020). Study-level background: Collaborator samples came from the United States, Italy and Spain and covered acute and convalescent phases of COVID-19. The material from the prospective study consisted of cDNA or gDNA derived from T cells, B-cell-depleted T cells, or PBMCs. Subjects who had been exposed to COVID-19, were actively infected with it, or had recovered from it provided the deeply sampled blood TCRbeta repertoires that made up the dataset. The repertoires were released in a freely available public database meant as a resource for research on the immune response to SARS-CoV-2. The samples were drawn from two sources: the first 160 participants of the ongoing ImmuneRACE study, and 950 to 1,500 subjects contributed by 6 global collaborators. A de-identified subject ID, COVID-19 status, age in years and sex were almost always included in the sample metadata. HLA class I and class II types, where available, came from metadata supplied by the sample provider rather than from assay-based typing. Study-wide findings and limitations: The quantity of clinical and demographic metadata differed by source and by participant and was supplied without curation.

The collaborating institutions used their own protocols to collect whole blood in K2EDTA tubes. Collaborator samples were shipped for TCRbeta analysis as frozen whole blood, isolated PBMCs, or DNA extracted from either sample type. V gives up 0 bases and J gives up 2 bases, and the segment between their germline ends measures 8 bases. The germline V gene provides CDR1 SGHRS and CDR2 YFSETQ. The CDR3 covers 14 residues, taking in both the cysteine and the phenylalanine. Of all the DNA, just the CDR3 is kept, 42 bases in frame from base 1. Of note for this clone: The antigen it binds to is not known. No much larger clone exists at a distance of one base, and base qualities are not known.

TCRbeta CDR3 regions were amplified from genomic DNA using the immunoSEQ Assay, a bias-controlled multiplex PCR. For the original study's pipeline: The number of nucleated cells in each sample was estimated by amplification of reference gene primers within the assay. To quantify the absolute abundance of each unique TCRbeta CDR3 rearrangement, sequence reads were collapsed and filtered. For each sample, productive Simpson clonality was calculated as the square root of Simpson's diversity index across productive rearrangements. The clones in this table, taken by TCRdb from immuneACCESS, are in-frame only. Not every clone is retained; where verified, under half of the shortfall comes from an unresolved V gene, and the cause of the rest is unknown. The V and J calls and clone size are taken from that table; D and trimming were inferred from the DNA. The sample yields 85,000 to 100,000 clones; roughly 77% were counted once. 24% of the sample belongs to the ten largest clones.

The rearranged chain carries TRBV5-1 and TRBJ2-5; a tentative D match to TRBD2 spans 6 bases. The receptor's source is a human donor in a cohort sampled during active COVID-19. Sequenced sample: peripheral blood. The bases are TGCGCCAGCAGCTTGGCCGGGAGTCAAGAGACCCAGTACTTC. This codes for CASSLAGSQETQYF. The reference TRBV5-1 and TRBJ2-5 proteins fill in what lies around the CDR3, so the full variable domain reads KAGVTQTPRYLIKTRGQQVTLSCSPISGHRSVSWYQQTPGQGLQFLFEYFSETQRNKGNFPGRFSGRQFSNSRSEMNVSTLELGDSALYLCASSLAGSQETQYFGPGTRLLVL.